This T cell receptor (beta chain) was recovered during a study of OX40 agonist ivuxolimab in advanced cancers. Study conclusions and caveats: Some of the lowest clonal expansion was seen in partial responders at 0.1-3.0 mg/kg. The mean number of expanded clones was higher in CD8+ T cells than in CD4+. Low levels of normalized T-cell clonal expansion also appeared in some nonresponders. Antigens targeted by the expanded peripheral T cells were not determined.

For this clone: What it binds is unknown.

Measured with immunoSEQ multiplex PCR; TCRdb has only the in-frame clones, and not every one. This sample has tens of thousands of clones, with 70% to 90% found just once. This CDR3 region has 15 residues. Deletions cut 5 bases from V and 2 bases from J, with 12 bases between. The germline V gene has CDR1 SGHDN and CDR2 FVKESK. V usage is TRBV14 and J usage is TRBJ1-4; D ambiguous. This clonotype was sampled from an adult with an advanced solid tumor such as melanoma, head and neck, liver or kidney cancer. The sequencing used CD4+ or CD8+ T cells sorted from blood, collected in a trial of the OX40 agonist ivuxolimab. DNA for the CDR3: TGTGCCAGCAGCTATGCTTCCCTGACTAATGAAAAACTGTTTTTT. Protein: CASSYASLTNEKLFF.